A selection of T cell receptor beta chains follows, all from one sample in a study of CD8 T cells in Susac syndrome. Using its own MiXCR run on the immunoSEQ multiplex PCR reads, TCRdb lists one record per CDR3 protein. The sample holds 130,000 or so distinct CDR3 sequences; roughly 94% are singletons and the top ten take roughly 0.29%. Specimen: CD8+ T cells from PBMCs. The receptors come from a human donor with Susac syndrome. The CDR3 runs from the conserved cysteine through the conserved F or W. D genes are given only for firm matches. The size field is filled for only some rows; it gives once, few, many or a size class.

d_call clone_size j_call cdr3_length v_call cdr3_nt cdr3_aa
NA NA TRBJ2-2 15 TRBV6-2/TRBV6-3 TGTGCCAGCAGTTACACGGCCTCGAACACCGGGGAGCTGTTTTTT CASSYTASNTGELFF
NA NA TRBJ1-5 16 TRBV5-6 TGTGCCAGCAGCTACAGAGAACGGCACCGGGGCGAGCCCCAGCATTTT CASSYRERHRGEPQHF
TRBD2 NA TRBJ2-3 17 TRBV9 TGTGCCAGCAGCCCCGGGGGACTAGCGGAAATCACAGATACGCAGTATTTT CASSPGGLAEITDTQYF
TRBD1 NA TRBJ1-1 14 TRBV3-1 TGTGCCAGCAGCCCAGACCGACCGGACAGGGGTGGTTTCTTT CASSPDRPDRGGFF
TRBD2 NA TRBJ2-7 14 TRBV20-1 TGCAGTGCTAGCGCTACTAGCGTATCCTACGAGCAGTACTTC CSASATSVSYEQYF
NA NA TRBJ2-3 13 TRBV24-1 TGTGCCACCAGTGATTTAAGGTCAGATACGCAGTATTTT CATSDLRSDTQYF
NA NA TRBJ2-7 13 TRBV5-4 TGTGCCAGCAGCTTGGGCGAGTCCTACGAGCAGTACTTC CASSLGESYEQYF
NA NA TRBJ2-2 14 TRBV9 TGTGCCAGCAGTTCAGGGGGGAGCACCGGGGAGCTGTTTTTT CASSSGGSTGELFF
NA NA TRBJ2-2 14 TRBV29-1 TGCAGCGTTGAGACTTCGGGCGGAACCGGGGAGCTGTTTTTT CSVETSGGTGELFF
TRBD1 NA TRBJ1-2 14 TRBV19 TGTGCCAGTAGCCCAGGGGGACGCGGCTATGGCTACACCTTC CASSPGGRGYGYTF
TRBD2 NA TRBJ2-7 14 TRBV20-1 TGCAGTGCCAGACTAGCGGGGGGGTTCTACGAGCAGTACTTC CSARLAGGFYEQYF
NA NA TRBJ2-4 12 TRBV9 TGTGCTAGCAGGACCGAGGGAAACATTCAGTACTTC CASRTEGNIQYF
TRBD1 NA TRBJ2-7 14 TRBV29-1 TGCAGCGCAGGGCAGGGGGCTGTAACCTACGAGCAGTACTTC CSAGQGAVTYEQYF
NA once TRBJ2-5 12 TRBV24-1 TGTGCCACCGGGAAGGGTGGAGAGACCCAGTACTTC CATGKGGETQYF
NA NA TRBJ1-5 14 TRBV27 TGTGCCAGCACTTTCTCGGCGGGCAATCAGCCCCAGCATTTT CASTFSAGNQPQHF
NA NA TRBJ2-1 15 TRBV6-4 TGTGCCAGCCGGGCAGGGGGGGGGCCTGGGAATGAGCAGTTCTTC CASRAGGGPGNEQFF
NA NA TRBJ2-5 14 TRBV10-3 TGTGCCATCAGCCCCGAGGGGCTCGGGGAGACCCAGTACTTC CAISPEGLGETQYF
NA NA TRBJ2-3 13 TRBV6-2/TRBV6-3 TGTGCCAGCAGTATAACGGACCAGCACACGCAGTATTTT CASSITDQHTQYF
NA NA TRBJ1-1 14 TRBV5-1 TGCGCCAGCAGCCAGGGACGGGGTTTAAGTGAAGCTTTCTTT CASSQGRGLSEAFF
NA NA TRBJ2-1 14 TRBV19 TGTGCCAGTAGTATGCCGCGGGGGCGCAATGAGCAGTTCTTC CASSMPRGRNEQFF
NA NA TRBJ2-5 13 TRBV12-3/TRBV12-4 TGTGCCAGCAGTCCCGCCAGACCGGAGACCCAGTACTTC CASSPARPETQYF
TRBD1 once TRBJ1-6 15 TRBV25-1 TGTGCCAGCAGTGCGCAACAGGGGACAGGCTCACCCCTCCACTTT CASSAQQGTGSPLHF
NA few TRBJ1-4 11 TRBV9 TGTGCCAGCAGTCAGGGGGAAAAACTGTTTTTT CASSQGEKLFF
TRBD2 NA TRBJ2-7 14 TRBV27 TGTGCCAGCAGTACACGGGGGGTAGCATGGGAGCAGTACTTC CASSTRGVAWEQYF
NA NA TRBJ2-1 13 TRBV11-2 TGTGCCAGCAGCGTCAACTCCTACAATGAGCAGTTCTTC CASSVNSYNEQFF
TRBD1 NA TRBJ1-2 12 TRBV12-3/TRBV12-4 TGTGCCAGCAGTGGGACAGGGGTAGGCTACACCTTC CASSGTGVGYTF